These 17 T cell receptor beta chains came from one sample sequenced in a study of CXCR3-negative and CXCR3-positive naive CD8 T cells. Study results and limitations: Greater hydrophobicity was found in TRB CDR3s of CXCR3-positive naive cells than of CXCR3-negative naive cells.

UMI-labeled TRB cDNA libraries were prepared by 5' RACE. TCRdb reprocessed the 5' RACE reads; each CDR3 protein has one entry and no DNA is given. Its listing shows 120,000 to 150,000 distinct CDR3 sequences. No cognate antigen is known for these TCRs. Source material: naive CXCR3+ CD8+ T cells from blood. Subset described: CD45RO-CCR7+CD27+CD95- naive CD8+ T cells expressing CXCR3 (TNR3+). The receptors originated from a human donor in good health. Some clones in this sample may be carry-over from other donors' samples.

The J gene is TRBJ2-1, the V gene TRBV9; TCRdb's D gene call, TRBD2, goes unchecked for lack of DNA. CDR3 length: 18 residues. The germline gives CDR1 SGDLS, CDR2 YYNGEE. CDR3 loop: CASSVQDLLLSSYNEQFF.

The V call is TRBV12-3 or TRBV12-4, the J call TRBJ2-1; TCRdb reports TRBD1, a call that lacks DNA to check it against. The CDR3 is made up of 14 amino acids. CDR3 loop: CASSPAGLYNEQFF.

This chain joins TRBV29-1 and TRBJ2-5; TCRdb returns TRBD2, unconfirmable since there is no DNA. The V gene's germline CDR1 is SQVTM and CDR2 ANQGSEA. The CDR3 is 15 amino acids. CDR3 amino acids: CSVEELAGGLETQYF. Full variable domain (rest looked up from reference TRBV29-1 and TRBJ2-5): SAVISQKPSRDICQRGTSLTIQCQVDSQVTMMFWYRQQPGQSLTLIATANQGSEATYESGFVIDKFPISRPNLTFSTLTVSNMSPEDSSIYLCSVEELAGGLETQYFGPGTRLLVL.

The CDR3 region is CASSDSGSADTQYF. This chain links TRBV6-4 with TRBJ2-3. CDR1 MRHNA and CDR2 SNTAGT come from the germline V gene. This CDR3 has 14 residues.

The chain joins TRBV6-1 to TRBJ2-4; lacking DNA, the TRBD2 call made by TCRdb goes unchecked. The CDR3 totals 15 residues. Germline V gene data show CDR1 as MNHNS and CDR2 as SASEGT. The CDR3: CASSPLREAKNIQYF.

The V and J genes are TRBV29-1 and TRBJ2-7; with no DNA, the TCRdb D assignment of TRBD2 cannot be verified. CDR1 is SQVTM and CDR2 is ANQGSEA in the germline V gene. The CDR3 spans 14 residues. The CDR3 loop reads CSVGGLANTYEQYF.

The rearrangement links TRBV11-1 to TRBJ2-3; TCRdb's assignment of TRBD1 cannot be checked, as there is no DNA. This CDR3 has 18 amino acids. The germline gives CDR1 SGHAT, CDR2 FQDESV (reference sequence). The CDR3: CASSIGAGWTGSTDTQYF.

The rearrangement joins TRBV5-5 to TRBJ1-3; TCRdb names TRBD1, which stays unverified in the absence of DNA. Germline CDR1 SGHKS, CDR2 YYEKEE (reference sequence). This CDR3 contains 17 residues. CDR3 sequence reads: CASSLLPSGGSGNTIYF.

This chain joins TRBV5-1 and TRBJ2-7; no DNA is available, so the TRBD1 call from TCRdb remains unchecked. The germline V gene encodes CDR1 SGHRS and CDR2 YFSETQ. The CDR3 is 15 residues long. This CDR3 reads CASSSHGDPSYEQYF.

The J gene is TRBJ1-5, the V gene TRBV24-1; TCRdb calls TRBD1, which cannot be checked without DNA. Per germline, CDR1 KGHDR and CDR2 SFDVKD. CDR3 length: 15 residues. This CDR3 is CATSDGPGLGQPQHF.

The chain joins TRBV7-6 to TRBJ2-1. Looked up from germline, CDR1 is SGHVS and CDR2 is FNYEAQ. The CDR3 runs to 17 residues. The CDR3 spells CASSLAFGYSAYNEQFF.

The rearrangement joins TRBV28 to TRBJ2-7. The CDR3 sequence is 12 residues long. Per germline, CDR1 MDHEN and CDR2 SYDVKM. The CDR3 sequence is CASSLLSYEQYF.

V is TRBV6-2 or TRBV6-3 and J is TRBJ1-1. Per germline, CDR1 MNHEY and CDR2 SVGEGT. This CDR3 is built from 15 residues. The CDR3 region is CASSYSVLENTEAFF.

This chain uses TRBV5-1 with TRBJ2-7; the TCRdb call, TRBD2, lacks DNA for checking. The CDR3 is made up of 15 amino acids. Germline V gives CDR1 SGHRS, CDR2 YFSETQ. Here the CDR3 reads CASSPAERGRQEQYF.

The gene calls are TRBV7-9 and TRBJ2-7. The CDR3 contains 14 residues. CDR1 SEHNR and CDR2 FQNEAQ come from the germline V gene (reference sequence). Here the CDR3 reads CASSFPQSSYEQYF.

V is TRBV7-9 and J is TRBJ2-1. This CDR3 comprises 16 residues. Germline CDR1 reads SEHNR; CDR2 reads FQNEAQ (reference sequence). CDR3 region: CASRSEEGVAYNEQFF.

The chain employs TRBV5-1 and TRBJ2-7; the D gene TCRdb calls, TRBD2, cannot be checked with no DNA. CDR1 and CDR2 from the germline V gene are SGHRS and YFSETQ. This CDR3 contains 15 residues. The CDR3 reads CASSTESGFSYEPYF.